Each of the 29 T cell receptor beta chains below was sequenced from the same sample in a study of blood T cell repertoires in COVID-19. Sequencing was performed with immunoSEQ multiplex PCR; in TCRdb, only in-frame clones are kept and a portion is missing. The sample lists more than 100,000 clones; over 75% were seen once. The sequencing sample was made of peripheral blood. These receptors were obtained from a human donor in a cohort sampled during active COVID-19.

Written as DNA, the CDR3 is TGTGCCAGCAGTTTATTTGAGGATAATTCACCCCTCCACTTT. Translated, it gives CASSLFEDNSPLHF. The chain has TRBV27 and TRBJ1-6; D remains unclear. The CDR3 runs 14 residues. The germline CDR1 and CDR2 sequences are MNHEY and SMNVEV (reference sequence). With 1 base removed from V and 5 bases from J, the gap between germline ends came to 6 bases.

The chain links TRBV21-1 to TRBJ2-1; the table's D call, TRBD2, was not checked against the DNA. TRBV21-1 is a documented pseudogene. This CDR3 region has 17 residues. CDR3 nucleotides: TGTGCCAGCAGAGGGGGACTAGCGGGAGGGTCCTACAATGAGCAGTTCTTC. This encodes CASRGGLAGGSYNEQFF.

This clone was observed a handful of times. The V and J genes are TRBV7-9 and TRBJ1-3; possibly TRBD1 for D (5 bases). Germline V lookup: CDR1 SEHNR, CDR2 FQNEAQ (reference sequence). CDR3 length: 15 residues. V was clipped by 2 bases and J by 4 bases, with 12 bases between them. The CDR3 region is CASSLLGLEGNTIYF. The CDR3 DNA is TGTGCCAGCAGCTTATTGGGGCTGGAGGGAAACACCATATATTTT.

This clone was picked up a small number of times. The chain couples TRBV4-1 to TRBJ2-7; 8 nucleotides line up with TRBD1. This CDR3 is built from 15 residues. Germline loops: CDR1 MGHRA, CDR2 YSYEKL. The V and J ends lost 1 base and 3 bases, in that order; junction bases with no gene match: 5. DNA of the CDR3: TGCGCCAGCAGCCAAGTGGAGACAGGGGTCTACGAGCAGTACTTC. It codes for CASSQVETGVYEQYF.

The chain recombines TRBV5-6 with TRBJ1-5, with a weak D call TRBD1 (6 bases). The CDR3 sequence is 14 residues long. Germline values: CDR1 SGHDT, CDR2 YYEEEE. Between the trimmed V and J ends, which lost 4 bases and 6 bases, there was a span of 14 bases. The DNA of the CDR3 is TGTGCCAGCAGCCTGGGGGCCGAAGGTCAGCCCCAGCATTTT. Encoded protein: CASSLGAEGQPQHF.

With regard to this clone: The germline gene is not matched at one end of the junction; a read error may be the cause. The chain has TRBV2 and TRBJ1-5, with D possibly matching TRBD1 (5 bases). CDR3 size: 16 residues. CDR1 is SNHLY, CDR2 FYNNEI, per germline. As DNA, the CDR3 is TGTGCCAGCAGCGAAGGGACTTCGCCAGGTAATCAGCCCCAGCATTTT. As protein: CASSEGTSPGNQPQHF.

V and J are TRBV24-1 and TRBJ2-1; 12 positions agree with TRBD2. This CDR3 contains 18 residues. With 9 bases clipped from V and 6 bases from J, the junction kept 17 bases outside the gene matches. Germline assignment: CDR1 KGHDR and CDR2 SFDVKD. The CDR3 DNA sequence: TGTGCCACCGGGAAGACTAGCGGGAGTCCAAAACAAACCAATGAGCAGTTCTTC. Protein sequence: CATGKTSGSPKQTNEQFF.

The V and J genes are TRBV7-3 and TRBJ2-1, with 14 bases aligning to TRBD2. The CDR3 consists of 17 residues. Germline V gene lookup returns CDR1 SGHTA and CDR2 FQGTGA. V lost 2 bases and J lost 4; bases outside the gene matches: 4. In nucleotides, the CDR3 is TGTGCCAGCAGCTTAGTCCGACTAGCGGGAGGGTACAATGAGCAGTTCTTC. It encodes CASSLVRLAGGYNEQFF. The entire variable domain, with the rest obtained from reference TRBV7-3 and TRBJ2-1, is as follows: GAGVSQTPSNKVTEKGKYVELRCDPISGHTALYWYRQSLGQGPEFLIYFQGTGAADDSGLPNDRFFAVRPEGSVSTLKIQRTERGDSAVYLCASSLVRLAGGYNEQFFGPGTRLTVL.

This clone was seen only once. This chain connects TRBV9 to TRBJ2-1, with D possibly TRBD2 on 5 matching bases. The CDR3 consists of 17 residues. V gave up 4 bases and J gave up 0 bases, with 17 bases separating them. Germline V gene sequence: CDR1 SGDLS, CDR2 YYNGEE. This chain's CDR3 is CASSSSQTGSSYNEQFF. The CDR3 region has the DNA TGTGCCAGCAGCTCCTCGCAGACGGGGAGCTCCTACAATGAGCAGTTCTTC.

The chain couples TRBV21-1 to TRBJ1-5. TRBV21-1 is listed as a pseudogene. This CDR3 is built from 14 residues. The CDR3 DNA is TGTGCCAGCAGCACTGGGGGGAGCAATCAGCCCCAGCATTTT. Encoded protein: CASSTGGSNQPQHF.

The V and J genes are TRBV12-5 and TRBJ2-3; 7 bases are shared with TRBD2. The germline V gene encodes CDR1 LGHNT and CDR2 FRNRAP. This CDR3 region has 15 residues. V shed 3 bases and J 0 bases; nucleotides not matched to a gene: 3. CDR3 sequence (DNA): TGTGCTAGTGGTTTTAGCGGGCTGAGCACAGATACGCAGTATTTT. Residues: CASGFSGLSTDTQYF.

V is TRBV28 and J is TRBJ1-2, with 8 bases identical to TRBD1. The CDR3 consists of 14 residues. The germline V gene encodes CDR1 MDHEN and CDR2 SYDVKM. V lost 10 bases to trimming and J lost 5 bases; unmatched junction nucleotides: 12. CDR3 nucleotide sequence: TGTGCCACAGGAGCCGGGCAGGGGGCGTATGGCTACACCTTC. Residues: CATGAGQGAYGYTF.

The chain couples TRBV5-1 to TRBJ1-2; possibly TRBD1 for D (5 bases). The V end was cut by 0 bases, the J end by 4 bases, with 10 bases between. CDR1 SGHRS and CDR2 YFSETQ come from the germline V gene. The CDR3 has 14 amino acids. The CDR3 DNA reads as TGCGCCAGCAGCTTGGCCGACAGAGCCTATGGCTACACCTTC. It encodes CASSLADRAYGYTF.

The rearrangement joins TRBV10-2 to TRBJ2-1; D uncertain. Trimming cost V 5 bases and J 6 bases, with 8 bases left between them. The germline V gene encodes CDR1 WSHSY and CDR2 SAAADI. The CDR3 loop spans 12 amino acids. The CDR3 is CASSYAGNEQFF. CDR3 coding DNA: TGCGCCAGCAGTTATGCAGGCAATGAGCAGTTCTTC.

The chain combines TRBV19 with TRBJ2-1, with D possibly TRBD1 on 5 matching bases. The V and J ends lost 8 bases and 6 bases respectively, with 17 bases between them. Looked up from germline, CDR1 is LNHDA and CDR2 is SQIVND (reference sequence). This CDR3 spans 14 amino acids. CDR3 region: CASRTSPFGNEQFF. The CDR3 DNA reads as TGTGCCAGTCGGACAAGTCCCTTCGGCAATGAGCAGTTCTTC.

The chain combines TRBV2 with TRBJ1-1; no clear D gene. Trimming removed 7 bases at V and 4 bases at J, with 13 bases between. CDR1 and CDR2 from the germline V gene are SNHLY and FYNNEI. The CDR3 spans 13 residues. CDR3 region: CASMGGPATEAFF. In DNA, the CDR3 is TGTGCCAGCATGGGAGGGCCCGCCACTGAAGCTTTCTTT. Variable domain in full (rest from reference TRBV2 and TRBJ1-1): EPEVTQTPSHQVTQMGQEVILRCVPISNHLYFYWYRQILGQKVEFLVSFYNNEISEKSEIFDDQFSVERPDGSNFTLKIRSTKLEDSAMYFCASMGGPATEAFFGQGTRLTVV.

This clone has just one count. This chain uses TRBV5-1 with TRBJ2-1; TRBD2 agrees at 10 bases. The V gene's germline CDR1 is SGHRS and CDR2 YFSETQ. V dropped 0 bases and J dropped 7; count of bases not matched to a gene: 4. The CDR3 covers 15 residues. The DNA of the CDR3 is TGCGCCAGCAGCTTGGGTAGCGGGGGGTCTAATGAGCAGTTCTTC. It translates to CASSLGSGGSNEQFF. The whole variable domain, filled in from reference TRBV5-1 and TRBJ2-1, reads KAGVTQTPRYLIKTRGQQVTLSCSPISGHRSVSWYQQTPGQGLQFLFEYFSETQRNKGNFPGRFSGRQFSNSRSEMNVSTLELGDSALYLCASSLGSGGSNEQFFGPGTRLTVL.

As for this clone: The junction does not match germline at one end; this may be a read error. The chain links TRBV19 to TRBJ2-5; 9 nucleotides match TRBD2. The CDR3 has 15 amino acids. Per germline, CDR1 LNHDA and CDR2 SQIVND (reference sequence). As DNA, the CDR3 is TGTGCCAGTAGAATAGGGCTAGCGGGACCAGGAGACCAGTACTTC. Translated: CASRIGLAGPGDQYF.

This chain connects TRBV28 to TRBJ1-2, with 8 positions matching TRBD1. The junction had 6 bases not matched to a gene; V was cut back by 2 bases and J by 4 bases. The length of the CDR3 is 15 residues. The germline CDR1 and CDR2 sequences are MDHEN and SYDVKM. The CDR3 sequence: CASSLLGQGGYGYTF. The CDR3 nucleotides read TGTGCCAGCAGTTTACTTGGACAGGGAGGCTATGGCTACACCTTC.

This chain uses TRBV18 with TRBJ1-5; 9 positions agree with TRBD1. Germline V gene sequence: CDR1 KGHSH, CDR2 LQKENI. The CDR3 extends over 14 amino acids. Trimming removed 3 bases from V and 10 bases from J; junction bases left unmatched: 7. CDR3 region: CASSPGTGPIPQHF. CDR3 DNA: TGTGCCAGCTCACCCGGGACAGGGCCTATTCCCCAGCATTTT.

The chain recombines TRBV6-5 with TRBJ2-7, with D maybe TRBD1 (5 bases). The CDR3 runs 14 residues. Germline V gene lookup returns CDR1 MNHEY and CDR2 SVGAGI. V was trimmed by 7 bases and J by 3 bases, leaving 16 bases between them. CDR3 DNA sequence: TGTGCCAGCAAGGTGGACAAGAATCTCTACGAGCAGTACTTC. It translates to CASKVDKNLYEQYF.

The sample holds one count of this clone. The V gene is TRBV11-1, the J gene TRBJ2-7; 12 bases agree with TRBD2. Germline lookup yields CDR1 SGHAT and CDR2 FQDESV (reference sequence). The V segment lost 4 bases and the J segment 4 bases; nucleotides outside the gene matches: 2. The CDR3 runs to 14 residues. The CDR3 DNA sequence: TGTGCCAGCAGCTGGACTAGCGGGATTTACGAGCAGTACTTC. It specifies CASSWTSGIYEQYF.

In nucleotides, the CDR3 is TGTGCCACCAGTGATCAGGCGGGAGTGAGACACGAGCAGTACTTC. Translation gives CATSDQAGVRHEQYF. The chain couples TRBV24-1 to TRBJ2-7; TRBD2 aligns across 7 bases. The CDR3 runs to 15 residues. CDR1 and CDR2 (germline): KGHDR, SFDVKD. The V and J ends lost 3 bases and 5 bases, in that order; junction bases with no gene match: 9.

This clone was seen once. The chain couples TRBV24-1 to TRBJ1-5; unclear D gene. Trimming stripped 3 bases from V and 2 bases from J, with 13 bases between. CDR3 length: 16 amino acids. Germline V gives CDR1 KGHDR, CDR2 SFDVKD. The CDR3 sequence: CATSDARGYGNQPQHF. CDR3 DNA: TGTGCCACCAGTGATGCACGGGGATATGGCAATCAGCCCCAGCATTTT.

The rearrangement joins TRBV4-2 to TRBJ2-3; 11 bases line up with TRBD1. Per the germline V gene, CDR1 is LGHNA and CDR2 is YNFKEQ. The CDR3 length is 23 residues. Trimming took 0 bases from V and 0 from J; bases not matched to a gene: 20. CDR3 in amino acids: CASSQDPPTGQGGASGSTDTQYF. The CDR3 nucleotides are TGTGCCAGCAGCCAAGATCCCCCGACGGGACAGGGGGGAGCGTCCGGCAGCACAGATACGCAGTATTTT.

This clone was counted at least ten times. The J gene is TRBJ2-2, the V gene TRBV28, with a weak D call TRBD1 (6 bases). The V end lost 5 bases, the J end lost 5 bases, and 9 bases lay between the germline ends. Germline lookup yields CDR1 MDHEN and CDR2 SYDVKM. CDR3 length: 13 residues. CDR3 nucleotide sequence: TGTGCCAGCAGTGTCAGGGGTACCGGGGAGCTGTTTTTT. It codes for CASSVRGTGELFF. Complete variable domain (other parts from reference TRBV28 and TRBJ2-2): DVKVTQSSRYLVKRTGEKVFLECVQDMDHENMFWYRQDPGLGLRLIYFSYDVKMKEKGDIPEGYSVSREKKERFSLILESASTNQTSMYLCASSVRGTGELFFGEGSRLTVL.

J is TRBJ2-1 and V is TRBV7-6, with TRBD1 identical over 7 bases. Germline values: CDR1 SGHVS, CDR2 FNYEAQ. Unmatched junction bases numbered 7, after V lost 4 bases and J lost 4 bases. The CDR3 contains 15 residues. CDR3 sequence reads: CASSSFRDSYNEQFF. The CDR3 DNA is TGTGCCAGCAGCTCCTTCCGGGACAGTTACAATGAGCAGTTCTTC.

This clone was recorded a few times. CDR3 nucleotides: TGTGCCAGCAGCCTCGACGGGACAGGGTCGGGTTATGGCTACACCTTC. Translated, it gives CASSLDGTGSGYGYTF. The J gene is TRBJ1-2, the V gene TRBV7-2, with 9 bases identical to TRBD1. Germline values: CDR1 SGHTA, CDR2 FQGNSA. J gave up 5 bases and V 5 bases, and 12 bases lay outside the gene matches. The CDR3 extends over 16 amino acids.

This clone has a single count. V gene TRBV28 combines with J gene TRBJ2-2, with a possible D match to TRBD2 (7 bases). The CDR3 totals 13 residues. Germline values: CDR1 MDHEN, CDR2 SYDVKM. The germline V and J ends were trimmed by 8 bases and 5 bases, with 12 bases remaining between them. The DNA of the CDR3 is TGTGCCAGCCGGACAGCGGGGACCGGGGAGCTGTTTTTT. It translates to CASRTAGTGELFF.